This TCR beta chain emerged from a study of T cell changes during pregnancy in multiple sclerosis. Trimming pared 2 bases from V and 4 bases from J, leaving 12 bases between. Germline loops: CDR1 MNHNY, CDR2 SVGAGI (reference sequence). The CDR3 runs to 14 residues. Measured with immunoSEQ multiplex PCR; TCRdb has only the in-frame clones, and not every one. The sample has just over 50,000 clones; around 93% are singletons. The sample in question was CD4+ T cells from peripheral blood mononuclear cells, obtained after pregnancy. The V and J genes are TRBV6-6 and TRBJ2-7; TRBD1 is a possible D gene (5 bases). This TCR came from a female donor with multiple sclerosis, enrolled in a pregnancy study. The CDR3, as DNA: TGTGCCAGCAGTTACGAGGCGGACAATTACGAGCAGTACTTC. Translating gives CASSYEADNYEQYF.